Presented here are 7 T cell receptor beta chains from one specimen sequenced in a study of control samples from healthy donors and cancer patients. Sequencing was performed with immunoSEQ multiplex PCR; in TCRdb, only in-frame clones are kept and a portion is missing. The repertoire holds about 150,000 clones, with 80% to 95% as singletons. Material for sequencing was blood. These receptor sequences come from a young man in good health.

The V call is TRBV6-5, the J call TRBJ1-5; tentative D call: TRBD1 (5 bases). Per the germline V gene, CDR1 is MNHEY and CDR2 is SVGAGI. The CDR3 is 15 residues long. V was trimmed by 6 bases and J by 3 bases, leaving 15 bases between them. The CDR3 protein is CASSQINRYNQPQHF. For the CDR3, the DNA is TGTGCCAGCAGCCAAATAAACAGGTACAATCAGCCCCAGCATTTT.

This sequence joins TRBV19 and TRBJ1-1, with 7 bases fitting TRBD1. The CDR3 runs to 13 residues. Germline trimming cut 9 bases from V and 0 bases from J; bases unmatched to any gene: 4. The germline V gene has CDR1 LNHDA and CDR2 SQIVND (reference sequence). This CDR3 reads CASMTGMNTEAFF. The CDR3 DNA reads TGTGCCAGCATGACAGGGATGAACACTGAAGCTTTCTTT.

The genes are TRBV19 and TRBJ2-7; 7 positions match TRBD2. The CDR3 runs 15 residues. V dropped 5 bases and J dropped 1; count of bases not matched to a gene: 8. Germline values: CDR1 LNHDA, CDR2 SQIVND (reference sequence). The CDR3 region has the DNA TGTGCCAGTAGTTTCGGGACTACGGATTCCTACGAGCAGTACTTC. Protein sequence: CASSFGTTDSYEQYF.

The genes are TRBV29-1 and TRBJ1-3, with 9 bases fitting TRBD1. CDR1 and CDR2 (germline): SQVTM, ANQGSEA. The CDR3 covers 14 residues. V gave up 6 bases and J gave up 0 bases; unmatched junction bases: 3. CDR3 protein: CSVTTGGSGNTIYF. CDR3 bases: TGCAGCGTGACGACAGGGGGCTCTGGAAACACCATATATTTT.

The J gene is TRBJ1-1, the V gene TRBV6-6; tentative D call: TRBD1 (5 bases). There are 15 residues in the CDR3. Germline CDR1 is MNHNY and CDR2 is SVGAGI (reference sequence). V was cut by 0 bases and J by 0 bases, with 8 bases left in between. The CDR3 is CASSYSGRVNTEAFF. The CDR3 DNA is TGTGCCAGCAGTTACTCCGGCAGGGTGAACACTGAAGCTTTCTTT.

The chain has TRBV5-4 and TRBJ1-2, with a possible D match to TRBD1 (5 bases). Trimming removed 5 bases from V and 0 bases from J, with 11 bases in between. The V gene's germline CDR1 is SGHNT and CDR2 YYREEE (reference sequence). CDR3 length equals 14 residues. This CDR3 is CASSRDSSNYGYTF. CDR3 coding DNA: TGTGCCAGCAGTCGTGACAGTTCTAACTATGGCTACACCTTC.

The V call is TRBV7-8, the J call TRBJ1-2; D is uncertain. This CDR3 contains 13 residues. The germline CDR1 and CDR2 sequences are SGHVS and FQNEAQ. Trimming removed 0 bases at V and 4 bases at J, with 6 bases between. The chain's CDR3 is CASSLAALYGYTF. The CDR3 DNA reads TGTGCCAGCAGCTTAGCGGCCCTCTATGGCTACACCTTC.